This T cell receptor (beta chain) stems from a study of cytomegalovirus exposure and HLA in healthy donors. Study results and limitations: Most TCR beta V segments were productive about 87% or about 30% of the time in an earlier analysis. It was shown in a later analysis that HLA-associated TCR beta chains were more clonally expanded than other, equally common chains.

The primer mix had 60 Vbeta and 13 Jbeta primers. Produced via immunoSEQ multiplex PCR; TCRdb's table is partial and in-frame only. The profile covers more than 110,000 clones, with 73% appearing a single time and around 1.2% taken by the ten largest. Details on this clone: Its specificity is not known. Compared with germline, one end of the junction differs, possibly owing to a read error.

This TCR was sampled from a woman in her 40s in good health and CMV-seronegative. Sequencing input: PBMCs.

The CDR3 reads CASSLSRDRGFGETQYF. CDR3 in DNA: TGTGCTAGCAGCTTAAGCCGGGACAGGGGGTTTGGTGAGACCCAGTACTTC. The chain uses TRBV7-7 and TRBJ2-5; 11 bases agree with TRBD1. This CDR3 comprises 17 residues. From germline, CDR1 is SSHAT and CDR2 FNYEAQ (reference sequence).